The clone carrying this T cell receptor (beta chain) was found a few times. Method: immunoSEQ multiplex PCR; TCRdb's copy keeps in-frame clones and lacks some. The table shows roughly 100,000 clones, with just under 85% occurring only once. The germline V gene has CDR1 MNHNY and CDR2 SVGAGI (reference sequence). Trimming took 6 bases from V and 5 from J, leaving 14 bases between them. The CDR3 has 15 amino acids. This specimen comes from a study of blood T cell repertoires in COVID-19. This chain links TRBV6-6 with TRBJ1-6; tentatively, D is TRBD1 (5 bases). Material: peripheral blood. This receptor was identified in a woman older than 75 with active or convalescent COVID-19. CDR3 sequence reads: CASRPTSGDNSPLHF. The CDR3 bases are TGTGCCAGCAGACCTACCTCGGGGGATAATTCACCCCTCCACTTT.